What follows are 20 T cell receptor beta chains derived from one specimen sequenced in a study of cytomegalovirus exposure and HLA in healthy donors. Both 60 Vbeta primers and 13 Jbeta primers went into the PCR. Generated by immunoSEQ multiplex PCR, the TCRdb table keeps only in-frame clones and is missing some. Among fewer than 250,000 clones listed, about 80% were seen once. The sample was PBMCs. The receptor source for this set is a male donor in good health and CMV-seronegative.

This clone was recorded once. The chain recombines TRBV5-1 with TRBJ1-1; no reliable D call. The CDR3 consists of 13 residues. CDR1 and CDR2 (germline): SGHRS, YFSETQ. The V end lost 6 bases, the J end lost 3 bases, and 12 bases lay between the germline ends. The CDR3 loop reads CASNPSGHTEAFF. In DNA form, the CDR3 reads TGCGCCAGCAACCCCAGCGGCCACACTGAAGCTTTCTTT.

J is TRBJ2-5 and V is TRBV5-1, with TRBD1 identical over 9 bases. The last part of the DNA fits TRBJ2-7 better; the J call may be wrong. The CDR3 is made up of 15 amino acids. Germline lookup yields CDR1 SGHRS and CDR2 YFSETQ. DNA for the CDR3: TGCGCCAGCAGCTTGGCCGGGACAGGGATCCACGAGCAGTACTTC. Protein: CASSLAGTGIHEQYF.

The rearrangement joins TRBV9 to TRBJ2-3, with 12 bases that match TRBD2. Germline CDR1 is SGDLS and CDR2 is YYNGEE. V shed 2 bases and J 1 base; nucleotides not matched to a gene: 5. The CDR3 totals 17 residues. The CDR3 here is CASSVELAGGGTDTQYF. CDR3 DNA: TGTGCCAGCAGCGTTGAACTAGCGGGAGGCGGCACAGATACGCAGTATTTT.

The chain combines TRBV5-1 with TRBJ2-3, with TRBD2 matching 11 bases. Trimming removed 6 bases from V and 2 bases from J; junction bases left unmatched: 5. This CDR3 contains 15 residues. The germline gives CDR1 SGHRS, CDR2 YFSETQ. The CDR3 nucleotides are TGCGCCAGCACCGGGACTAGCGGATCCACAGATACGCAGTATTTT. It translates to CASTGTSGSTDTQYF.

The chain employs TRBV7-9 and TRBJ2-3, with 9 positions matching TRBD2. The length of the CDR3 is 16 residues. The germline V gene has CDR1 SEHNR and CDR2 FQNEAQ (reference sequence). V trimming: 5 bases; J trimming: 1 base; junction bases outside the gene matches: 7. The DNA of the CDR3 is TGTGCCAGCAGCCCACTCGAGCGGGGGGGCACAGATACGCAGTATTTT. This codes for CASSPLERGGTDTQYF.

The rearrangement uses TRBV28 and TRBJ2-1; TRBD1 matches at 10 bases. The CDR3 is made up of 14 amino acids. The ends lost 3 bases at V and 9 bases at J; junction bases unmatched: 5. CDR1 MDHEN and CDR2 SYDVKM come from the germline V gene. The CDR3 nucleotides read TGTGCCAGCAGTTTGGAGACAGGGGGCCGTGAGCAGTTCTTC. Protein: CASSLETGGREQFF.

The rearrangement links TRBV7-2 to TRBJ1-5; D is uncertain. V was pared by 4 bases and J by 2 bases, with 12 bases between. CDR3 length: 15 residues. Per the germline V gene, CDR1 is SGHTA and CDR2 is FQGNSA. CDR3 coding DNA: TGTGCCAGCAGCTCACGACACGGGGGCAATCAGCCCCAGCATTTT. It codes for CASSSRHGGNQPQHF.

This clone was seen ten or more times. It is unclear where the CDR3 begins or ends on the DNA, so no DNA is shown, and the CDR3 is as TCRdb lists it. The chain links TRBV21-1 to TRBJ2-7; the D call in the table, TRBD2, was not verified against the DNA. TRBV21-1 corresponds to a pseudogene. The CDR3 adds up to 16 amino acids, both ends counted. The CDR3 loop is CASSKKFGRGNYEQYF.

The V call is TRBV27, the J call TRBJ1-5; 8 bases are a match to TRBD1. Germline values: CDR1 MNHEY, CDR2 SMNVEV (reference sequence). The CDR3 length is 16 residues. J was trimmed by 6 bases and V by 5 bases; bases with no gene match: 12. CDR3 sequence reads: CASSEIGQGRFQPQHF. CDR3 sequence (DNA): TGTGCCAGCAGTGAAATAGGACAGGGCAGGTTTCAGCCCCAGCATTTT.

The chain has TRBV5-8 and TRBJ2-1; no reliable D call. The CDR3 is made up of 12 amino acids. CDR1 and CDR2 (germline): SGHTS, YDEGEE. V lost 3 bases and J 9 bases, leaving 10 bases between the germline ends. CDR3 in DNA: TGTGCCAGCAGCTCATACTTACTTGAGCAGTTCTTC. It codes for CASSSYLLEQFF.

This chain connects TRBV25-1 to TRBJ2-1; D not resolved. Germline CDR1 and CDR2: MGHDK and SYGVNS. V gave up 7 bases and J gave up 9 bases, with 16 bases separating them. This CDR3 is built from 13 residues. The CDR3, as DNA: TGTGCCAGCAATAACGGGTTGAGGAGTGAGCAGTTCTTC. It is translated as CASNNGLRSEQFF.

CDR3: CASSLKSPYEQYF. CDR3 in DNA: TGTGCCAGCAGCTTAAAAAGCCCCTACGAGCAGTACTTC. This sequence joins TRBV7-6 and TRBJ2-7; D is undetermined. Trimming took off 2 bases at V and 2 bases at J, with 7 bases between the two ends. This CDR3 comprises 13 residues. Germline V gene sequence: CDR1 SGHVS, CDR2 FNYEAQ. Looking up the rest from reference TRBV7-6 and TRBJ2-7 gives the full variable domain: GAGVSQSPRYKVTKRGQDVALRCDPISGHVSLYWYRQALGQGPEFLTYFNYEAQQDKSGLPNDRFSAERPEGSISTLTIQRTEQRDSAMYRCASSLKSPYEQYFGPGTRLTVT.

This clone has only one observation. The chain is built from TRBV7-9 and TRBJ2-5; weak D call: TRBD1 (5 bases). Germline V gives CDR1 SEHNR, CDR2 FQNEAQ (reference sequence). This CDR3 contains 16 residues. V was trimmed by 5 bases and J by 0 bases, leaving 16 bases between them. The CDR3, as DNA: TGTGCCAGCAGCCAAGGGGTAAGGACCTACCAAGAGACCCAGTACTTC. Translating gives CASSQGVRTYQETQYF. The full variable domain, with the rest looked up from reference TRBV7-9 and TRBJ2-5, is DTGVSQNPRHKITKRGQNVTFRCDPISEHNRLYWYRQTLGQGPEFLTYFQNEAQLEKSRLLSDRFSAERPKGSFSTLEIQRTEQGDSAMYLCASSQGVRTYQETQYFGPGTRLLVL.

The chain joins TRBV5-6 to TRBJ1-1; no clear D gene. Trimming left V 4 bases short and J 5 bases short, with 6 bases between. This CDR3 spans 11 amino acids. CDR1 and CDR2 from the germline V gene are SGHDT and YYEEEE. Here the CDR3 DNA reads TGTGCCAGCAGCCACGGGACTGAAGCTTTCTTT. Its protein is CASSHGTEAFF.

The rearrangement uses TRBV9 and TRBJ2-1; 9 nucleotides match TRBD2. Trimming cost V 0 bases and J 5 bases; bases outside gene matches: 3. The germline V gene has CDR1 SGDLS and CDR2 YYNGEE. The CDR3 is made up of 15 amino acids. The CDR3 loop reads CASSVVTSGHNEQFF. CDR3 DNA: TGTGCCAGCAGCGTAGTGACTAGCGGCCACAATGAGCAGTTCTTC.

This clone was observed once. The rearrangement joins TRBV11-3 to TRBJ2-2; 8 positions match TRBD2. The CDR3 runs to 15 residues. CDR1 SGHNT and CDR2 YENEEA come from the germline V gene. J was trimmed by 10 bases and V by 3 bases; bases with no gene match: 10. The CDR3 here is CASSLGDSGAPELFF. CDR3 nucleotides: TGTGCCAGCAGCTTGGGGGATAGCGGGGCGCCGGAGCTGTTTTTT.

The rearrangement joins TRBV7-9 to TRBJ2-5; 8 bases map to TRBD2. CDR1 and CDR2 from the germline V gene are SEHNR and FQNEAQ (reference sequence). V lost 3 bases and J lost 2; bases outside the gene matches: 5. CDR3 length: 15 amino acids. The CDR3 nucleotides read TGTGCCAGCAGCTTCGACGGGAGGGCGCAAGAGACCCAGTACTTC. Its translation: CASSFDGRAQETQYF.

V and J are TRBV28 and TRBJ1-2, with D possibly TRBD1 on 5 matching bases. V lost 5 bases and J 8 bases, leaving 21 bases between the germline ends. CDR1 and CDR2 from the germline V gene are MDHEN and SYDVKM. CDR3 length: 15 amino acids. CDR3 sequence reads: CASSVKEGRFDGYTF. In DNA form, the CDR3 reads TGTGCCAGCAGTGTCAAGGAGGGACGATTTGACGGCTACACCTTC.

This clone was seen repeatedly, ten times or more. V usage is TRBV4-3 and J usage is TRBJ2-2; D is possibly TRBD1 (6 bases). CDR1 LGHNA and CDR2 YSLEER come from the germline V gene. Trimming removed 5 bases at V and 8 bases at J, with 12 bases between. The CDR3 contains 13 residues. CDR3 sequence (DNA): TGCGCCAGCAGCGCAATAAGGGGGGGGGAGCTGTTTTTT. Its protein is CASSAIRGGELFF.

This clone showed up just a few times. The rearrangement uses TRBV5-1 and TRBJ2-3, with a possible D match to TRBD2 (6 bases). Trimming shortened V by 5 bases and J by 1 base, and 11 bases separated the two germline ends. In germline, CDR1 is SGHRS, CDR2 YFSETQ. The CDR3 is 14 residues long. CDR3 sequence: CASRQIAGTDTQYF. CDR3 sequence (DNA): TGCGCCAGCAGACAAATAGCGGGCACAGATACGCAGTATTTT.